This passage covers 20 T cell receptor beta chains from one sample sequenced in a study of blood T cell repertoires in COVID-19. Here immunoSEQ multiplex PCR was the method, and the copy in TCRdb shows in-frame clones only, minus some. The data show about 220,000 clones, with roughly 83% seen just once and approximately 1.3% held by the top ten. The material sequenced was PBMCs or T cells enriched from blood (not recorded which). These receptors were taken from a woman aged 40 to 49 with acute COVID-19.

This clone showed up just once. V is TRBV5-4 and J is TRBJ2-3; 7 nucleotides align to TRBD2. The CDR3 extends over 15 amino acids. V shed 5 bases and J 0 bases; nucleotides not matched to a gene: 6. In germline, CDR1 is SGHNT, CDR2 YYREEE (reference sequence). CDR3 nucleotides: TGTGCCAGCAGGCTGGGGGGGGAGAGCACAGATACGCAGTATTTT. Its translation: CASRLGGESTDTQYF.

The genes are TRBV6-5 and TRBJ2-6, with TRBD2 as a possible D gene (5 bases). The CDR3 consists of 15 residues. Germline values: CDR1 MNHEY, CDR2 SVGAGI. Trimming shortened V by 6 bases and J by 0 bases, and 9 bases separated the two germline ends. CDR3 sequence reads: CASRDGGSGANVLTF. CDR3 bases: TGTGCCAGCAGGGACGGAGGCTCTGGGGCCAACGTCCTGACTTTC.

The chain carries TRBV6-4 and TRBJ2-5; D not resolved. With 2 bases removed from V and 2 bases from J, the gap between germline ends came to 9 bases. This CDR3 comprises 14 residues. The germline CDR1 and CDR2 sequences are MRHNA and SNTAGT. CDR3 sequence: CASSDPLRQETQYF. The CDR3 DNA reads TGTGCCAGCAGTGACCCACTACGTCAAGAGACCCAGTACTTC.

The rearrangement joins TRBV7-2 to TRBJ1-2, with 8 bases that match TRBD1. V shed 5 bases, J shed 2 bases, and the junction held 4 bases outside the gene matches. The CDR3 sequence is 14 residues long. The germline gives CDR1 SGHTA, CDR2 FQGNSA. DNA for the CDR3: TGTGCCAGCAGCCCCCGGGACAGGAACTATGGCTACACCTTC. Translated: CASSPRDRNYGYTF.

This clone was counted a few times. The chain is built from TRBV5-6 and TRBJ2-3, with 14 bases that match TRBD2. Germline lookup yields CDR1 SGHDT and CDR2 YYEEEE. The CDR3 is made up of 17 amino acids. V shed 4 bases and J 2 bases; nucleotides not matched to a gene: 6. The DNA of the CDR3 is TGTGCCAGCAGCCCGCCGGGACTAGCGGGGGCCACAGATACGCAGTATTTT. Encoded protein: CASSPPGLAGATDTQYF. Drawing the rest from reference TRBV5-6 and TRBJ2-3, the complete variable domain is DAGVTQSPTHLIKTRGQQVTLRCSPKSGHDTVSWYQQALGQGPQFIFQYYEEEERQRGNFPDRFSGHQFPNYSSELNVNALLLGDSALYLCASSPPGLAGATDTQYFGPGTRLTVL.

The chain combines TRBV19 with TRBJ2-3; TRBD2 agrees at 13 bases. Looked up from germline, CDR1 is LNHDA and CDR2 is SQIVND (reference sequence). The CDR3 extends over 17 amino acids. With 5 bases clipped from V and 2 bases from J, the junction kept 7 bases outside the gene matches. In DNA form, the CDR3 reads TGTGCCAGTAGTGACCGACTAGCGGGGGGACCCACAGATACGCAGTATTTT. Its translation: CASSDRLAGGPTDTQYF.

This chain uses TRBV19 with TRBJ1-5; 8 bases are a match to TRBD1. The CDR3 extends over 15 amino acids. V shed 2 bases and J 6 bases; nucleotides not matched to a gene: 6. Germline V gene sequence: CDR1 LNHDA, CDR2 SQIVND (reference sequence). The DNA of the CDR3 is TGTGCCAGTAGTATACAAACAGGGGGTAGTCAGCCCCAGCATTTT. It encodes CASSIQTGGSQPQHF.

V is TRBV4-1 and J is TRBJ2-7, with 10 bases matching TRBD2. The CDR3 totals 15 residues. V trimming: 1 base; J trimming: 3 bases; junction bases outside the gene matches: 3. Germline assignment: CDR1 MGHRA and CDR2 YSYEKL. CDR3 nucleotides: TGCGCCAGCAGCCAAGTGTCTAGCGGGAGCTACGAGCAGTACTTC. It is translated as CASSQVSSGSYEQYF.

The CDR3 bases are TGTGCCAGCAGCTTGGTGGGCAGGGTCTCTGGGGCCAACGTCCTGACTTTC. It yields the protein CASSLVGRVSGANVLTF. The chain combines TRBV5-4 with TRBJ2-6; possible D gene TRBD1, 5 bases. Germline V CDR1 and CDR2: SGHNT, YYREEE (reference sequence). This CDR3 comprises 17 residues. V shed 0 bases and J shed 0 bases, with 10 bases lying between them. The whole variable domain, remainder taken from reference TRBV5-4 and TRBJ2-6, is ETGVTQSPTHLIKTRGQQVTLRCSSQSGHNTVSWYQQALGQGPQFIFQYYREEENGRGNFPPRFSGLQFPNYSSELNVNALELDDSALYLCASSLVGRVSGANVLTFGAGSRLTVL.

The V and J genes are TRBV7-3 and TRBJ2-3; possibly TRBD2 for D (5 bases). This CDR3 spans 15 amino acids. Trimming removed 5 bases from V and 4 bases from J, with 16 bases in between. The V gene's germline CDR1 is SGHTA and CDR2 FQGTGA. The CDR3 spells CASSPYKSGADTQYF. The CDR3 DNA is TGTGCCAGCAGCCCGTACAAAAGCGGCGCAGATACGCAGTATTTT.

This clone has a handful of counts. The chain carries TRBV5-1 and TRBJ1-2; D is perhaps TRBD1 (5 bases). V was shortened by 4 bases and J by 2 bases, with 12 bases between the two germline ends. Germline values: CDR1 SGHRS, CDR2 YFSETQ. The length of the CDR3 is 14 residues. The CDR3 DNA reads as TGCGCCAGCAGCCGGGAGAGGGGAAACTATGGCTACACCTTC. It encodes CASSRERGNYGYTF. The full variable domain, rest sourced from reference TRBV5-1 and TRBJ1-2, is KAGVTQTPRYLIKTRGQQVTLSCSPISGHRSVSWYQQTPGQGLQFLFEYFSETQRNKGNFPGRFSGRQFSNSRSEMNVSTLELGDSALYLCASSRERGNYGYTFGSGTRLTVV.

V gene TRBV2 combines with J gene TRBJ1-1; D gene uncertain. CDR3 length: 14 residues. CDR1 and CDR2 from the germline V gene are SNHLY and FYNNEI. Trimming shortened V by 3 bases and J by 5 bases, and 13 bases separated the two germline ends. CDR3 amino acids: CASSEREGGTEAFF. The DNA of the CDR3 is TGTGCCAGCAGTGAGAGGGAGGGAGGAACTGAAGCTTTCTTT.

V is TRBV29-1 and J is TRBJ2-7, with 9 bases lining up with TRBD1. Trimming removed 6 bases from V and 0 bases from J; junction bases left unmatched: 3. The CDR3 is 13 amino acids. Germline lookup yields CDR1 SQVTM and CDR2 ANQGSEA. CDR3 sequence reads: CSVGTGSSYEQYF. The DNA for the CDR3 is TGCAGCGTCGGGACAGGGAGCTCCTACGAGCAGTACTTC.

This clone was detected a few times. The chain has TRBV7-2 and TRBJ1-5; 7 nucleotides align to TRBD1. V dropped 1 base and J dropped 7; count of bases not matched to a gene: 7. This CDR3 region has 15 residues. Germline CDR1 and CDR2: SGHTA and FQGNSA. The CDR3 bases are TGTGCCAGCAGCTTAGAGGGGGCACCCTCACAGCCCCAGCATTTT. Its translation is CASSLEGAPSQPQHF.

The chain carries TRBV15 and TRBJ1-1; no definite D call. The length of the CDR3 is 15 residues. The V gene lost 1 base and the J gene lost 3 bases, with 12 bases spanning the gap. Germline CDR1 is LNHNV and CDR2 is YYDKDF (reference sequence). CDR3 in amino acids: CATSRGLIADTEAFF. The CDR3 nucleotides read TGTGCCACCAGCAGAGGATTAATTGCGGACACTGAAGCTTTCTTT. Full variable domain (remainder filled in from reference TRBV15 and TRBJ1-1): DAMVIQNPRYQVTQFGKPVTLSCSQTLNHNVMYWYQQKSSQAPKLLFHYYDKDFNNEADTPDNFQSRRPNTSFCFLDIRSPGLGDTAMYLCATSRGLIADTEAFFGQGTRLTVV.

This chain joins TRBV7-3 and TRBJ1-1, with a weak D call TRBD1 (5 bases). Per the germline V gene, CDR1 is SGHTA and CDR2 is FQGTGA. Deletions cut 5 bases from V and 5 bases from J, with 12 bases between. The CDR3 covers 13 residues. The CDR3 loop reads CASSPREGTEAFF. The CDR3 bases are TGTGCCAGCAGCCCCAGGGAAGGGACTGAAGCTTTCTTT.

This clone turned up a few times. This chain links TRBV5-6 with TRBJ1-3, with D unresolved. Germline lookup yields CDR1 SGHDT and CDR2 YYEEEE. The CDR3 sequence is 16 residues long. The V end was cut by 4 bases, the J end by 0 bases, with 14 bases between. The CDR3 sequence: CASSIYSLTSGNTIYF. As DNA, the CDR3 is TGTGCCAGCAGCATATACAGTCTTACCTCTGGAAACACCATATATTTT.

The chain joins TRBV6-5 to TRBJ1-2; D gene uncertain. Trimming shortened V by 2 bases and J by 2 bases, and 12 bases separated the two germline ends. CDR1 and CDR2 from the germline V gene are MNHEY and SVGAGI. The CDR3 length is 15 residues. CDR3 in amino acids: CASSYGQDYNYGYTF. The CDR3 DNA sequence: TGTGCCAGCAGTTACGGGCAGGACTACAACTATGGCTACACCTTC.

In DNA, the CDR3 is TGTGCCAGCAGCTTATATTTGTGGGGACAAGCGGGATTAGAGACCCAGTACTTC. It is translated as CASSLYLWGQAGLETQYF. The chain links TRBV7-9 to TRBJ2-5, with a possible D match to TRBD2 (7 bases). The CDR3 is made up of 18 amino acids. V lost 2 bases to trimming and J lost 4 bases, with 23 bases between them. Per the germline V gene, CDR1 is SEHNR and CDR2 is FQNEAQ (reference sequence).

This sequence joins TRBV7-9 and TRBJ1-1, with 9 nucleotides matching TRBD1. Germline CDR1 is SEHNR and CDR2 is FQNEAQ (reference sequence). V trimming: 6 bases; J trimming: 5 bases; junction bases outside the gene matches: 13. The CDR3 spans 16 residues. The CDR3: CASRTNPDRGGTEAFF. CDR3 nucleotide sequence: TGTGCCAGCAGGACTAATCCCGACAGGGGGGGGACTGAAGCTTTCTTT.